This record looks at one T cell receptor beta chain sequence and its context. The antigen is undetermined. It was with a sample-barcoded 5' primer and a J-beta primer mix that a second PCR of roughly 7 to 11 cycles was run. TCRdb re-called the 5' RACE reads through MiXCR, storing one row per CDR3 protein. Seen here are 2 million or so distinct CDR3 sequences, around 50% observed once, and the top ten hold over 2%. Germline CDR1 reads MDHEN; CDR2 reads SYDVKM. CDR3 length: 17 amino acids. V was shortened by 2 bases and J by 0 bases, with 11 bases between the two germline ends. A minimum of 5 micrograms of total RNA was extracted per sample. These data originate in a study of blood T cells in healthy people across ages. Broader study findings: Long-lived and aged donors differed, with more naive CD4+ cells and higher diversity in the long-lived. Strong correlation linked observed beta diversity and percent naive T cells. There was no known CMV status for donors, so expanded clonotype changes were possibly confounded.

Material for sequencing was blood. The V call is TRBV28, the J call TRBJ2-6; D uncertain. This receptor was taken from a woman between 35 and 50 years old in good health. The DNA of the CDR3 is TGTGCCAGCAGTTTAAGCCCCACGAGCTCTGGGGCCAACGTCCTGACTTTC. It encodes CASSLSPTSSGANVLTF.